Below are 10 T cell receptor beta chains sequenced from a single sample in a study of T-cell reconstitution after alpha-beta-depleted transplantation in children. Unique molecular identifiers were incorporated into the prepared TCRbeta library. Each CDR3 protein gets one entry after TCRdb re-called the PCR reads with MiXCR. The data hold some 260,000 distinct CDR3 sequences, with about 24% observed a single time. This material consisted of PBMCs, mostly from graft donor cells, taken 360 days after TCRalphabeta/CD19-depleted stem cell transplant. The receptors originated from a female patient under 10 years old who had a stem cell transplant for congenital amegakaryocytic thrombocytopenia, so the T cells may come from the graft donor.

The V call is TRBV6-5, the J call TRBJ2-7; TRBD1 is a possible D gene (6 bases). Trimming shortened V by 3 bases and J by 1 base, and 7 bases separated the two germline ends. CDR1 MNHEY and CDR2 SVGAGI come from the germline V gene. This CDR3 has 13 residues. The CDR3 loop is CASSYDRSYEQYF. The CDR3 DNA reads as TGTGCCAGCAGTTATGACAGGTCCTACGAGCAGTACTTC.

The V gene is TRBV12-3 or TRBV12-4, the J gene TRBJ2-1; D possibly corresponds to TRBD1 (6 bases). The CDR3 spans 15 residues. The ends were cut back, 6 bases at V and 5 bases at J, with 17 bases in the middle. The CDR3 DNA sequence: TGTGCCAGCAGGAACAGGGTCCCTAGGGACAATGAGCAGTTCTTC. Amino acid sequence: CASRNRVPRDNEQFF.

This clonotype has more than one count but fewer than ten. The J gene is TRBJ2-1, the V gene TRBV20-1; D gene unclear. The germline V and J ends were trimmed by 5 bases and 5 bases, with 13 bases remaining between them. The CDR3 sequence is 13 residues long. Germline V gene sequence: CDR1 DFQATT, CDR2 SNEGSKA (reference sequence). DNA of the CDR3: TGCAGTGCTGATCGGACGGAGAACAATGAGCAGTTCTTC. Translating it yields CSADRTENNEQFF.

V usage is TRBV28 and J usage is TRBJ2-7; TRBD2 matches 7 bases. From germline, CDR1 is MDHEN and CDR2 SYDVKM. The junction had 10 bases not matched to a gene; V was cut back by 5 bases and J by 6 bases. CDR3 length: 14 residues. The DNA of the CDR3 is TGTGCCAGCAGTCTCGGACTAGGAACGAGCGAGCAGTACTTC. Translated, it gives CASSLGLGTSEQYF.

The chain links TRBV7-2 to TRBJ2-3, with D perhaps TRBD2 (6 bases). V lost 2 bases to trimming and J lost 3 bases, with 15 bases between them. Germline V lookup: CDR1 SGHTA, CDR2 FQGNSA. This CDR3 has 16 amino acids. CDR3 nucleotides: TGTGCCAGCAGCTTATTACTTAGCGGAGGGACAGATACGCAGTATTTT. It codes for CASSLLLSGGTDTQYF.

This clonotype was observed a handful of times. The chain uses TRBV20-1 and TRBJ2-1, with 11 bases that match TRBD2. Germline CDR1 and CDR2: DFQATT and SNEGSKA (reference sequence). This CDR3 contains 18 residues. Losses at the gene ends were 0 bases for V and 8 bases for J; bases not matched to a gene: 15. The CDR3 loop is CSARDPLVASGRIDEQFF. The CDR3 nucleotides read TGCAGTGCTAGAGATCCTTTGGTTGCTAGCGGGAGGATAGATGAGCAGTTCTTC.

This clonotype came up many times. The CDR3 bases are TGTGCCAGCAGCGTAGCTTCACTAGCCTATGAGCAGTTCTTC. Translating it yields CASSVASLAYEQFF. The chain has TRBV9 and TRBJ2-1; tentatively, D is TRBD2 (6 bases). Trimming pared 0 bases from V and 8 bases from J, leaving 12 bases between. The germline gives CDR1 SGDLS, CDR2 YYNGEE. The CDR3 contains 14 residues. The full variable domain, completed using reference TRBV9 and TRBJ2-1, is DSGVTQTPKHLITATGQRVTLRCSPRSGDLSVYWYQQSLDQGLQFLIQYYNGEERAKGNILERFSAQQFPDLHSELNLSSLELGDSALYFCASSVASLAYEQFFGPGTRLTVL.

The chain combines TRBV3-1 with TRBJ2-2; D might be TRBD2 (7 bases). The V gene lost 2 bases and the J gene lost 3 bases, with 16 bases spanning the gap. Germline V gene sequence: CDR1 LGHDT, CDR2 YNNKEL (reference sequence). This CDR3 has 17 amino acids. DNA of the CDR3: TGTGCCAGCAGCCAAAGGTCTCAGGGGAGGGACACCGGGGAGCTGTTTTTT. The encoded protein is CASSQRSQGRDTGELFF.

The J gene is TRBJ2-6, the V gene TRBV20-1; unclear D gene. V lost 0 bases and J 3 bases, leaving 15 bases between the germline ends. The CDR3 has 17 amino acids. Per germline, CDR1 DFQATT and CDR2 SNEGSKA (reference sequence). The CDR3 spells CSARDVTAGSGANVLTF. In DNA, the CDR3 is TGCAGTGCTAGAGATGTGACGGCAGGTAGTGGGGCCAACGTCCTGACTTTC.

This clonotype was detected a few times. The J gene is TRBJ1-6, the V gene TRBV4-3; no definite D call. Trimming cost V 2 bases and J 2 bases, with 7 bases left between them. Germline-derived CDR1 and CDR2 are LGHNA and YSLEER. The CDR3 has 15 amino acids. The CDR3 DNA is TGCGCCAGCAGCCAATACGGGACCTATAATTCACCCCTCCACTTT. Protein sequence: CASSQYGTYNSPLHF.